Below are 2 T cell receptor beta chains sequenced from a single sample in a study of T cells after yellow fever vaccination. TCRdb passed the 5' RACE reads through MiXCR, listing each CDR3 protein once. The table shows approximately 250,000 distinct CDR3 sequences, with roughly 3.5% occurring only once. Sample: PBMCs, taken 15 days after the yellow fever booster vaccination. All receptors come from a man younger than 30 who received the YFV17D yellow fever vaccine.

This clonotype was recorded many times. The chain recombines TRBV7-2 with TRBJ2-5; TRBD2 matches at 10 bases. V was pared by 3 bases and J by 0 bases, with 4 bases of the junction left unmatched. Germline V gives CDR1 SGHTA, CDR2 FQGNSA. The CDR3 is 16 amino acids. CDR3 sequence reads: CASSFGLAANQETQYF. For the CDR3, the DNA is TGTGCCAGCAGCTTCGGACTAGCGGCGAACCAAGAGACCCAGTACTTC.

This clonotype was seen at least ten times. The chain recombines TRBV5-1 with TRBJ2-1, with 10 nucleotides matching TRBD2. V shed 0 bases and J 9 bases; nucleotides not matched to a gene: 6. The CDR3 loop spans 15 amino acids. Germline CDR1 SGHRS, CDR2 YFSETQ. The CDR3 region has the DNA TGCGCCAGCAGCTTGGCAACTAGCGGGGTTGGTGAGCAGTTCTTC. Protein sequence: CASSLATSGVGEQFF.